This entry describes one T cell receptor (beta chain). This specimen comes from a study of OX40 agonist ivuxolimab in advanced cancers. CDR1 and CDR2 (germline): SGHVS, FNYEAQ. CDR3 length equals 17 residues. J gave up 4 bases and V 2 bases, and 10 bases lay outside the gene matches. Data came from immunoSEQ multiplex PCR; TCRdb stores just in-frame clones and leaves some out. The sample includes roughly 53,000 clones, around 81% seen only once; the top ten take 2.5% to 3%. The V gene is TRBV7-6, the J gene TRBJ2-3; 9 bases line up with TRBD1. The receptor was derived from an adult with an advanced solid tumor such as melanoma, head and neck, liver or kidney cancer. The source material was CD4+ or CD8+ T cells sorted from blood, sampled in a trial of the OX40 agonist ivuxolimab. Written as DNA, the CDR3 is TGTGCCAGCAGCTTATCCGTGGGACAGGGAAGTTCAGATACGCAGTATTTT. It yields the protein CASSLSVGQGSSDTQYF.